Below, 30 T cell receptor beta chains from the same sample are listed, as sequenced in a study of T-cell memory formation after mild COVID-19. MiXCR, applied by TCRdb to the 5' RACE reads, yields one record per CDR3 protein. The sample contains hundreds of thousands of distinct CDR3 sequences, about 20% of which appear only once. Sequencing used PBMCs or a T cell subset sorted from them (not recorded which). These receptors were taken from an adult woman who had mild COVID-19 (a few samples of this study predate the infection). Cell type and time point are not known.

This chain uses TRBV12-3 or TRBV12-4 with TRBJ2-2; D remains ambiguous. V shed 2 bases and J shed 6 bases, with 7 bases lying between them. This CDR3 contains 13 residues. CDR3 protein: CASSLSWAGELFF. The CDR3 DNA sequence: TGTGCCAGCAGTTTATCTTGGGCCGGGGAGCTGTTTTTT.

The chain carries TRBV6-1 and TRBJ2-3; 9 bases align to TRBD1. Germline V gives CDR1 MNHNS, CDR2 SASEGT. The CDR3 is 14 residues long. V shed 3 bases, J shed 8 bases, and the junction held 6 bases outside the gene matches. CDR3 in amino acids: CASSEDRGYGTQYF. CDR3 coding DNA: TGTGCCAGCAGTGAGGACAGGGGATACGGTACGCAGTATTTT.

This chain connects TRBV5-1 to TRBJ2-6; a possible D gene is TRBD1 (6 bases). The CDR3 sequence is 16 residues long. CDR1 is SGHRS, CDR2 YFSETQ, per germline. Trimming shortened V by 0 bases and J by 2 bases, and 9 bases separated the two germline ends. Here the CDR3 DNA reads TGCGCCAGCAGCTTGGTGGGGGCGGCTGGGGCCAACGTCCTGACTTTC. It translates to CASSLVGAAGANVLTF.

V is TRBV18 and J is TRBJ2-3, with D tentatively TRBD1 (6 bases). V was trimmed by 2 bases and J by 0 bases, leaving 15 bases between them. CDR1 is KGHSH and CDR2 is LQKENI in the germline V gene. The CDR3 totals 17 residues. CDR3 region: CASSPSGRDTSTDTQYF. The CDR3 nucleotides are TGTGCCAGCTCACCAAGCGGCAGGGACACTAGCACAGATACGCAGTATTTT. Full variable domain (missing parts from reference TRBV18 and TRBJ2-3): NAGVMQNPRHLVRRRGQEARLRCSPMKGHSHVYWYRQLPEEGLKFMVYLQKENIIDESGMPKERFSAEFPKEGPSILRIQQVVRGDSAAYFCASSPSGRDTSTDTQYFGPGTRLTVL.

This clonotype was observed many times. CDR3 coding DNA: TGTGCCAGCAGTTCTCACAGTGGGAATGAGCAGTTCTTC. Protein: CASSSHSGNEQFF. The V and J genes are TRBV12-3 or TRBV12-4 and TRBJ2-1; D ambiguous. V shed 4 bases and J shed 7 bases, with 11 bases lying between them. The CDR3 spans 13 residues.

The J gene is TRBJ1-5, the V gene TRBV12-3 or TRBV12-4; D perhaps matches TRBD1 (6 bases). The V end was cut by 6 bases, the J end by 5 bases, with 11 bases between. CDR3 size: 13 residues. The CDR3 spells CASSMGQHQPQHF. The CDR3 bases are TGTGCCAGCAGCATGGGACAACATCAGCCCCAGCATTTT.

This clonotype was recorded a few times. For the CDR3, the DNA is TGCAGTGCTAGACACCTCGGGACTAGCGGCGAGCAGTACTTC. Its translation is CSARHLGTSGEQYF. V usage is TRBV20-1 and J usage is TRBJ2-7; the match to TRBD2 covers 11 bases. The CDR3 is made up of 14 amino acids. CDR1 is DFQATT and CDR2 is SNEGSKA in the germline V gene (reference sequence). J lost 6 bases, V lost 2 bases, and 6 bases had no gene match.

Here the CDR3 DNA reads TGTGCCAGCAGTTACGGGTGGGAGGGAGGCAAAAACATTCAGTACTTC. Translation gives CASSYGWEGGKNIQYF. J is TRBJ2-4 and V is TRBV6-2 or TRBV6-3, with TRBD2 matching over 7 bases. Germline V gives CDR1 MNHEY, CDR2 SVGEGT. The CDR3 covers 16 residues. Losses at the gene ends were 2 bases for V and 3 bases for J; bases not matched to a gene: 7.

This clonotype was observed a handful of times. The chain links TRBV7-2 to TRBJ1-2, with D unclear. CDR1 and CDR2 (germline): SGHTA, FQGNSA. V was clipped by 5 bases and J by 5 bases, with 6 bases between them. The CDR3 covers 11 residues. CDR3: CASSQTYGYTF. CDR3 in DNA: TGTGCCAGCAGCCAGACGTATGGCTACACCTTC.

This chain uses TRBV3-1 with TRBJ2-1; D is unclear. The V end lost 3 bases, the J end lost 2 bases, and 11 bases lay between the germline ends. The CDR3 contains 15 residues. The germline gives CDR1 LGHDT, CDR2 YNNKEL (reference sequence). CDR3 amino acids: CASSQTENPYNEQFF. The CDR3 nucleotides are TGTGCCAGCAGCCAGACTGAGAACCCCTACAATGAGCAGTTCTTC.

The CDR3 region is CTSSAGSPLHF. The CDR3 bases are TGCACCAGCTCCGCGGGCTCACCCCTCCACTTT. The chain combines TRBV1 with TRBJ1-6. TRBV1 is annotated as a pseudogene. The CDR3 is made up of 11 amino acids.

This clonotype was picked up a small number of times. V usage is TRBV27 and J usage is TRBJ1-1, with D perhaps matching TRBD1 (6 bases). Germline assignment: CDR1 MNHEY and CDR2 SMNVEV (reference sequence). CDR3 length: 14 residues. Trimming cost V 5 bases and J 2 bases, with 12 bases left between them. CDR3 sequence reads: CASSPYRVNTEAFF. CDR3 in DNA: TGTGCCAGCAGTCCCTACAGGGTAAACACTGAAGCTTTCTTT.

The chain combines TRBV2 with TRBJ2-5; 8 bases are a match to TRBD1. CDR3 length: 13 residues. Germline CDR1 reads SNHLY; CDR2 reads FYNNEI. V dropped 4 bases and J dropped 3; count of bases not matched to a gene: 1. This CDR3 reads CASSVDREETQYF. CDR3 bases: TGTGCCAGCAGTGTGGACAGGGAAGAGACCCAGTACTTC. The full variable domain, its missing parts supplied by reference TRBV2 and TRBJ2-5, is EPEVTQTPSHQVTQMGQEVILRCVPISNHLYFYWYRQILGQKVEFLVSFYNNEISEKSEIFDDQFSVERPDGSNFTLKIRSTKLEDSAMYFCASSVDREETQYFGPGTRLLVL.

The sample holds many counts of this clonotype. V usage is TRBV4-2 and J usage is TRBJ1-6, with TRBD1 matching over 7 bases. The CDR3 has 15 amino acids. Looked up from germline, CDR1 is LGHNA and CDR2 is YNFKEQ. V lost 0 bases and J lost 10; bases outside the gene matches: 6. As DNA, the CDR3 is TGTGCCAGCAGCCAAGAACTCCCAGGGGGGTCACCCCTCCACTTT. It translates to CASSQELPGGSPLHF.

This clonotype was counted between two and nine times. The chain couples TRBV6-5 to TRBJ2-6; maybe TRBD1 (6 bases). The CDR3 totals 15 residues. Germline CDR1 MNHEY, CDR2 SVGAGI. Trimming removed 6 bases at V and 1 base at J, with 10 bases between. The CDR3 DNA reads TGTGCCAGCAGGCCCGGGACATCTGGGGCCAACGTCCTGACTTTC. As protein: CASRPGTSGANVLTF.

This rearrangement joins TRBV5-1 to TRBJ1-1, with D perhaps matching TRBD1 (5 bases). Looked up from germline, CDR1 is SGHRS and CDR2 is YFSETQ. Trimming left V 3 bases short and J 4 bases short, with 13 bases between. The CDR3 runs 14 residues. The CDR3 coding sequence is TGCGCCAGCAGCTGGGACTCCTGGGGCACTGAAGCTTTCTTT. Protein product: CASSWDSWGTEAFF.

The chain has TRBV12-3 or TRBV12-4 and TRBJ2-1; 14 bases are shared with TRBD2. This CDR3 has 17 residues. Losses at the gene ends were 4 bases for V and 4 bases for J; bases not matched to a gene: 6. In DNA, the CDR3 is TGTGCCAGCAGTTCCGGGACTAGCGGGAGCGGTTACAATGAGCAGTTCTTC. Its protein product is CASSSGTSGSGYNEQFF.

The chain combines TRBV24-1 with TRBJ1-2, with D possibly being TRBD1 (6 bases). The CDR3 consists of 14 residues. Germline V CDR1 and CDR2: KGHDR, SFDVKD. The germline V and J ends were trimmed by 2 bases and 2 bases, with 8 bases remaining between them. The CDR3 DNA reads TGTGCCACCAGTGATTGGACAGAGAACTATGGCTACACCTTC. This encodes CATSDWTENYGYTF.

This clonotype was recorded a few times. CDR3 sequence: CSARVPTYEQYF. The CDR3 DNA sequence: TGCAGTGCTAGAGTGCCCACCTACGAGCAGTACTTC. The rearrangement uses TRBV20-1 and TRBJ2-7; D gene unclear. The CDR3 is 12 residues long. V lost 1 base, J lost 2 bases, and 6 bases lay in between. Germline V gives CDR1 DFQATT, CDR2 SNEGSKA (reference sequence).

V gene TRBV30 combines with J gene TRBJ2-2; D may be TRBD2 (6 bases). CDR3 length: 14 amino acids. The V end lost 8 bases, the J end lost 1 base, and 14 bases lay between the germline ends. Germline lookup yields CDR1 GTSNPN and CDR2 SVGIG (reference sequence). The CDR3 sequence: CAGSRRGNTGELFF. DNA of the CDR3: TGTGCCGGGTCGCGGCGGGGGAACACCGGGGAGCTGTTTTTT.

This clonotype was recorded a few times. The chain uses TRBV10-3 and TRBJ2-7; D gene ambiguous. Trimming removed 9 bases at V and 2 bases at J, with 8 bases between. Germline assignment: CDR1 ENHRY and CDR2 SYGVKD. The length of the CDR3 is 11 residues. The DNA of the CDR3 is TGTGCCATTGGCGATACCTACGAGCAGTACTTC. Its protein product is CAIGDTYEQYF.

This clonotype has just a few counts. The J gene is TRBJ2-7, the V gene TRBV30; D is unresolved. The CDR3 has 13 amino acids. V shed 0 bases and J shed 2 bases, with 8 bases lying between them. In germline, CDR1 is GTSNPN, CDR2 SVGIG (reference sequence). The chain's CDR3 is CAWSVGSPYEQYF. In DNA, the CDR3 is TGTGCCTGGAGTGTGGGTAGCCCCTACGAGCAGTACTTC.

V and J are TRBV9 and TRBJ2-1; weak D call: TRBD2 (5 bases). The germline V and J ends were trimmed by 2 bases and 5 bases, with 14 bases remaining between them. The CDR3 is 15 residues long. Germline V gene data show CDR1 as SGDLS and CDR2 as YYNGEE. The CDR3 here is CASSVLPGSNNEQFF. CDR3 DNA: TGTGCCAGCAGCGTCTTACCGGGATCCAACAATGAGCAGTTCTTC. The full variable domain, its missing parts supplied by reference TRBV9 and TRBJ2-1, is DSGVTQTPKHLITATGQRVTLRCSPRSGDLSVYWYQQSLDQGLQFLIQYYNGEERAKGNILERFSAQQFPDLHSELNLSSLELGDSALYFCASSVLPGSNNEQFFGPGTRLTVL.

Regarding this clonotype: Since a much larger clone is just one base distant, this may be a read error. The chain joins TRBV7-2 to TRBJ2-6, with D uncertain. With 3 bases removed from V and 2 bases from J, the gap between germline ends came to 2 bases. The CDR3 spans 13 residues. CDR1 and CDR2 from the germline V gene are SGHTA and FQGNSA. The CDR3 loop reads CASSFTGANVLTF. The CDR3, as DNA: TGTGCCAGCAGCTTCACTGGGGCCAACGTCCTGACTTTC.

The chain links TRBV25-1 to TRBJ2-7; D may be TRBD2 (6 bases). Trimming took 5 bases from V and 5 from J, leaving 13 bases between them. The CDR3 sequence is 13 residues long. Germline CDR1 and CDR2: MGHDK and SYGVNS. Here the CDR3 DNA reads TGTGCCAGCAGTAACCGGGAGAGCGACGAGCAGTACTTC. Translation gives CASSNRESDEQYF.

The rearrangement joins TRBV4-1 to TRBJ1-2, with D possibly TRBD1 on 6 matching bases. Germline lookup yields CDR1 MGHRA and CDR2 YSYEKL. The CDR3 extends over 17 amino acids. The V end lost 0 bases, the J end lost 4 bases, and 18 bases lay between the germline ends. In nucleotides, the CDR3 is TGCGCCAGCAGCCAAGATGAGGGAGCAGGGGCTAGCTATGGCTACACCTTC. This sequence encodes CASSQDEGAGASYGYTF.

This chain links TRBV19 with TRBJ2-1; 7 nucleotides match TRBD2. CDR3 length: 15 amino acids. CDR1 is LNHDA and CDR2 is SQIVND in the germline V gene (reference sequence). The ends lost 4 bases at V and 6 bases at J; junction bases unmatched: 9. CDR3 protein: CASSTSWGGINEQFF. As DNA, the CDR3 is TGTGCCAGTAGTACGAGCTGGGGGGGTATCAATGAGCAGTTCTTC.

This clonotype was picked up a small number of times. The chain uses TRBV7-6 and TRBJ2-1; D is possibly TRBD2 (6 bases). Germline CDR1 reads SGHVS; CDR2 reads FNYEAQ. V was trimmed by 3 bases and J by 9 bases, leaving 15 bases between them. This CDR3 comprises 14 residues. The chain's CDR3 is CASSLGLYVVEQFF. The CDR3 nucleotides are TGTGCCAGCAGCTTGGGACTGTATGTGGTTGAGCAGTTCTTC.

This chain connects TRBV4-1 to TRBJ1-1; D remains ambiguous. V lost 1 base to trimming and J lost 2 bases, with 11 bases between them. There are 15 residues in the CDR3. The germline V gene has CDR1 MGHRA and CDR2 YSYEKL. The CDR3 loop is CASSQVVTDNTEAFF. CDR3 in DNA: TGCGCCAGCAGCCAAGTCGTTACAGATAACACTGAAGCTTTCTTT.

This clonotype was found a few times. The chain employs TRBV7-2 and TRBJ2-5; D remains unclear. V was shortened by 0 bases and J by 5 bases, with 7 bases between the two germline ends. The CDR3 is 13 amino acids. In germline, CDR1 is SGHTA, CDR2 FQGNSA. In DNA form, the CDR3 reads TGTGCCAGCAGCTTAGCTCAGGTGGAGACCCAGTACTTC. Protein: CASSLAQVETQYF.